This TCR beta chain is from a study of blood T cells in healthy people across ages. A sample-barcoded 5' primer and a J-beta primer mix were used in a second PCR of about 7 to 11 cycles. Every cDNA molecule carried a tag from a template-switch adaptor bearing 12 random nucleotides. TCRdb reprocessed the 5' RACE reads via MiXCR and lists one record per CDR3 protein. The sample carries around 400,000 distinct CDR3 sequences, roughly half recorded once. A remark on this clonotype: Its specificity is unknown.

The study's findings and limits: TCR beta diversity was tightly associated with the proportion of naive T cells. Estimates drawn from one million T cells were deemed to understate diversity.

The sample taken for sequencing was blood. This receptor was identified in a man between 60 and 75 years old in good health.

In nucleotides, the CDR3 is TGCGCCAGCAGCTTGTATGGGACCCAGAACACCGGGGAGCTGTTTTTT. Translation gives CASSLYGTQNTGELFF. The chain joins TRBV5-1 to TRBJ2-2; D tentatively reads TRBD1 or TRBD2 (5 bases each). Germline V gives CDR1 SGHRS, CDR2 YFSETQ. V lost 1 base and J 1 base, leaving 11 bases between the germline ends. The CDR3 loop spans 16 amino acids.